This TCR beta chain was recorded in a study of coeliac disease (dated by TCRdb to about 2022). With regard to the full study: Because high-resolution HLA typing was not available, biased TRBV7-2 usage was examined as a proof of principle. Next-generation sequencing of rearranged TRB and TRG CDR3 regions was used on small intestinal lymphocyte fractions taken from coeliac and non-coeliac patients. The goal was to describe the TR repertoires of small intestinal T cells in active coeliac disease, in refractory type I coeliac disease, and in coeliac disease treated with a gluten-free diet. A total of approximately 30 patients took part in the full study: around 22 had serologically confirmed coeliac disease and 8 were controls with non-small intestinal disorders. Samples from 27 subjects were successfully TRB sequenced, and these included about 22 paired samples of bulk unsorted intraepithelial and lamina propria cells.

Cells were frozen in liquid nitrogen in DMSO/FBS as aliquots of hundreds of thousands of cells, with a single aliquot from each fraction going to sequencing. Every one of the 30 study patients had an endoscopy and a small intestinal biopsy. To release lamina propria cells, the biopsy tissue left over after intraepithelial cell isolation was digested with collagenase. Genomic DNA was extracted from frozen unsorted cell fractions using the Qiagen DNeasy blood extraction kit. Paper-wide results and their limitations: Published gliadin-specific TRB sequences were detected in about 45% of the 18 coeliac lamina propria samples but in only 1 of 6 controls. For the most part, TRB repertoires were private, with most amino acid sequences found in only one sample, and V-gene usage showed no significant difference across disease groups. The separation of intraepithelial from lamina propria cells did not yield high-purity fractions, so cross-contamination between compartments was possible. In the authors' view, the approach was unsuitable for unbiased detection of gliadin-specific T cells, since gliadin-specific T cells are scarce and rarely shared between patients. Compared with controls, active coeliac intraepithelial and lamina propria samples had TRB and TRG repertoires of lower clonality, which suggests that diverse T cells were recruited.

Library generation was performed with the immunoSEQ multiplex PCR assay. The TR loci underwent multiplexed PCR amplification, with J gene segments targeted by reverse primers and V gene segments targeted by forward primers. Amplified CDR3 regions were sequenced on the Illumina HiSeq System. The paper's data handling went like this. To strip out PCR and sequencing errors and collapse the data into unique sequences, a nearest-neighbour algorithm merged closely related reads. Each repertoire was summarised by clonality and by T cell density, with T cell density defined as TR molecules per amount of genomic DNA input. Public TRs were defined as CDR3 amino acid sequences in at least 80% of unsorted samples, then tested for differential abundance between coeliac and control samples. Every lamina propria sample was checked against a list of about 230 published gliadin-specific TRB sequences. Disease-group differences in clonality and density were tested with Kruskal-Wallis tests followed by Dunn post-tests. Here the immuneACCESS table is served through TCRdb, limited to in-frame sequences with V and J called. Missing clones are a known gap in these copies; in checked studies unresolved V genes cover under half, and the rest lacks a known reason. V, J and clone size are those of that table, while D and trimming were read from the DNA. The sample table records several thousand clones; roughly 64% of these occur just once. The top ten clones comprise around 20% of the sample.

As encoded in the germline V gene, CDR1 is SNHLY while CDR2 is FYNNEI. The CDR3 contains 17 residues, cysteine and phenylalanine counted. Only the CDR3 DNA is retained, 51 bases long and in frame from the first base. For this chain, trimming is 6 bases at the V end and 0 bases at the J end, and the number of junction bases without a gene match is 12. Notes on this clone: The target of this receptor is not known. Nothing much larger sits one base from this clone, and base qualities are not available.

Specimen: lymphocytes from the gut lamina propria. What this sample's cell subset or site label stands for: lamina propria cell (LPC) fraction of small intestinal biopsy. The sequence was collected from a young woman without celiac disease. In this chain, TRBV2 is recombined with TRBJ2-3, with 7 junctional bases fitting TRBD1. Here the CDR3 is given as CASSRRTTGESTDTQYF. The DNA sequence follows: TGTGCCAGCAGCCGTAGGACCACAGGGGAGAGCACAGATACGCAGTATTTT.